The subject of this entry is one T cell receptor beta chain. The antigen is undetermined. The sample originates from a study of T cell responses to AZD1222 COVID-19 vaccine. Findings of the study overall: In the spike-specific TCR repertoire, nearly half reportedly target unmutated variant regions.

Method: immunoSEQ multiplex PCR; TCRdb's copy keeps in-frame clones and lacks some. The table includes some 200,000 clones, about nine tenths detected once. Germline V gene lookup returns CDR1 ENHRY and CDR2 SYGVKD. The CDR3 is 13 residues long. V was shortened by 11 bases and J by 3 bases, with 13 bases between the two germline ends. The material was peripheral blood, obtained 28 days after the second AZD1222 dose. The chain recombines TRBV10-3 with TRBJ2-2; D is undetermined. This TCR was recovered from an adult who received the AZD1222 COVID-19 vaccine. The CDR3 sequence is CALRHPDTGELFF. The CDR3 DNA reads as TGTGCCTTAAGACACCCAGACACCGGGGAGCTGTTTTTT.